This entry features one T cell receptor beta chain sequence. The data derive from a study of blood T cell repertoires in COVID-19. Germline-derived CDR1 and CDR2 are SGHTA and FQGNSA. V was clipped by 5 bases and J by 4 bases, with 17 bases between them. The CDR3 contains 15 residues. TCRdb's copy holds only in-frame clones and misses some; the assay was immunoSEQ multiplex PCR. The sample has over 70,000 clones; over 70% are singletons. This clonotype originated in an elderly man with acute or convalescent COVID-19. The genes are TRBV7-2 and TRBJ1-1, with D possibly being TRBD1 (5 bases). Sequenced input: peripheral blood. The CDR3 bases are TGTGCCAGCAGCCCCCAAACCGGGGGAGGCACTGAAGCTTTCTTT. Translation gives CASSPQTGGGTEAFF.